This T cell receptor beta chain was sequenced for a study of shared clonotypes between healthy human individuals. Study results and caveats: Non-shared clonotypes had lower generation probabilities than clonotypes shared by all four sorted-subset donors.

Notes on this clone: The antigen is undetermined. Other DNA sequences in this sample translate to the same CDR3.

Profiled with immunoSEQ multiplex PCR; TCRdb holds only in-frame clones, not every one. The table has about 2.4 million clones, over 85% seen once; the top ten hold 0.36%. CDR1 is SNHLY, CDR2 FYNNEI, per germline. The CDR3 spans 11 residues. Trimming stripped 3 bases from V and 4 bases from J, with 2 bases between. The chain is built from TRBV2 and TRBJ2-3; D not certain. The sequence was collected from a young man in good health. Some clones in this sample may be carry-over from other donors' samples. Material for sequencing was naive CD4+ T cells from PBMCs. The subset was: CD45RA+ positively selected. CDR3 protein: CASSESDTQYF. The CDR3 region has the DNA TGTGCCAGCAGTGAGTCAGATACGCAGTATTTT.